This T cell receptor (beta chain) comes out of a study of human thymus T cells. Study outcomes and limitations: Blood and thymic repertoires both appeared biased in V and J gene usage.

Germline assignment: CDR1 LGHNT and CDR2 FRNRAP. The CDR3 is 16 amino acids. Trimming removed 2 bases at V and 0 bases at J, with 11 bases between. The donor group consisted of healthy Finnish infants who were having corrective surgery for congenital heart defects. All available leukocytes, rather than a set cell count, yielded the blood DNA. Sequenced by immunoSEQ multiplex PCR; TCRdb stores in-frame clones only, minus some. The data hold 45,000 to 50,000 clones, with approximately 95% observed a single time. Concerning this clone itself: Its antigen is as yet unknown.

The sample was blood. J is TRBJ2-4 and V is TRBV12-5; D unclear. The clonotype comes from a girl under three years old with a congenital heart defect but otherwise immunologically healthy. CDR3 coding DNA: TGTGCTAGTGGTTTGACGGGCTTTTTAGCCAAAAACATTCAGTACTTC. Protein product: CASGLTGFLAKNIQYF.